In its sample, the clone carrying this T cell receptor beta chain was seen a few times. This record belongs to a study of somatic mutations in cytotoxic T cells in rheumatoid arthritis. As for the study in general: Patient blood, which was peripheral blood collected as 30 ml EDTA, was drawn right after diagnosis and before any treatment started.

Sequencing used immunoSEQ multiplex PCR; TCRdb keeps in-frame clones, though not all of them. This table has some 14,000 clones, about 69% appearing once. The sequence was collected from an adult with rheumatoid arthritis. Sequencing input: CD8+ T cells sorted from blood.

In DNA form, the CDR3 reads TGTGCCAGTAGTACTAGGCTAAATGAGCAGTTCTTC. Translated: CASSTRLNEQFF. The rearrangement links TRBV19 to TRBJ2-1, with D unresolved. Trimming left V 4 bases short and J 7 bases short, with 8 bases between. The CDR3 spans 12 residues. Germline values: CDR1 LNHDA, CDR2 SQIVND (reference sequence). Full variable domain (rest looked up from reference TRBV19 and TRBJ2-1): DGGITQSPKYLFRKEGQNVTLSCEQNLNHDAMYWYRQDPGQGLRLIYYSQIVNDFQKGDIAEGYSVSREKKESFPLTVTSAQKNPTAFYLCASSTRLNEQFFGPGTRLTVL.